What follows is one T cell receptor (beta chain) and its context. Germline lookup yields CDR1 LNHDA and CDR2 SQIVND (reference sequence). CDR3 size: 14 residues. Trimming cost V 6 bases and J 7 bases, with 13 bases left between them. This record belongs to a study of blood T cell repertoires in COVID-19. Assay used: immunoSEQ multiplex PCR; TCRdb lists only in-frame clones, some missing. The table lists approximately 70,000 clones, roughly four fifths of them singletons. The genes are TRBV19 and TRBJ1-6, with D possibly being TRBD1 (5 bases). Sequencing used peripheral blood. The TCR comes from a woman aged 60-75 years with acute or convalescent COVID-19. The CDR3 nucleotides read TGTGCCAGTAGGCGGGACGGCCACAATTCACCCCTCCACTTT. It specifies CASRRDGHNSPLHF.